This T cell receptor beta chain was identified in a study of regulatory T cells in long-lasting Graves disease. CDR3 length: 14 amino acids. CDR1 and CDR2 (germline): SGHTA, FQGNSA. Points from the study as a whole: New patients shared fewer public clonotypes (approximately 1,000) than persistent patients did (approximately 3,000).

As to this clonotype: Its target is not known. One end of the junction fails to match germline, which may point to a read error.

Time point noted: newly diagnosed GD, antithyroid drugs for less than 3 months. Isolated PBMC RNA provided the starting material for the TCR library. Building of the TCR beta libraries involved iRepertoire HTBI primers and Arm-PCR of CDR3 regions. From the multiplex PCR reads, TCRdb called clonotypes with MiXCR, one entry per CDR3 protein. The table lists 520,000 or so distinct CDR3 sequences, around 12% of them singletons, with approximately 9% in the top ten. The same data also went into a second study, on T cells in Graves' hyperthyroidism and ophthalmopathy.

The receptor comes from a young woman with Graves disease. The input for sequencing was peripheral blood mononuclear cells (PBMCs), taken at new diagnosis, from a patient treated with antithyroid drugs. The chain couples TRBV7-2 to TRBJ1-4; D gene unclear. The DNA for the CDR3 is TGTGTCAGCAGCTTAGACGCAACTAATGAAAAACTGTTTTTT. Translating gives CVSSLDATNEKLFF.